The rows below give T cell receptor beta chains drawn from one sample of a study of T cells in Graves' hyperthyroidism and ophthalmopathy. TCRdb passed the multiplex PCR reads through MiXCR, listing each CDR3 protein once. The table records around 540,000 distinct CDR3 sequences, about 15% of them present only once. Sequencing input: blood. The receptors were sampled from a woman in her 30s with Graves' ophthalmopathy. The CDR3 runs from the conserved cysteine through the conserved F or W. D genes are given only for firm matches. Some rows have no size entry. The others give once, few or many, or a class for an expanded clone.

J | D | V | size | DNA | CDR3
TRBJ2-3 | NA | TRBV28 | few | TGTGCCAGCAGTTTAAAACAGCCGAGGGATACGCAGTATTTT | CASSLKQPRDTQYF
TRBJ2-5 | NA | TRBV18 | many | TGTGCCAGCTCACCACCGTCAGAGGAGACCCAGTACTTC | CASSPPSEETQYF
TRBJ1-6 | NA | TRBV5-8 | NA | TGTGCCAGCAGCCCCGCGGTAGACAGCTCCTATAATTCACCCCTCCACTTT | CASSPAVDSSYNSPLHF
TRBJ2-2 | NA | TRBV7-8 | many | TGTGCCAGCAGCTTAGCGCCCTCCGGGGAGCTGTTTTTT | CASSLAPSGELFF
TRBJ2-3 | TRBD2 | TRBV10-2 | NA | TGCGCCAGCACCCTAGCGGGAGGGCCCGTGAGCACAGATACGCAGTATTTT | CASTLAGGPVSTDTQYF
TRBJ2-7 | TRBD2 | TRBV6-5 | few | TGTGCCAGCAGTTACGGGCTGGGTAGCGGGAGCGAGCAGTACTTC | CASSYGLGSGSEQYF
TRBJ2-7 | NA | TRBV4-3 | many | TGCGCCAGCAGCCAAGCGAGGGGCGCCTACGAGCAGTACTTC | CASSQARGAYEQYF
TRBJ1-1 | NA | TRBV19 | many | TGTGCCAGTCGAGAGACAAACTTAGGTGGGGTGTACAAAACTGAAGCTTTCTTT | CASRETNLGGVYKTEAFF
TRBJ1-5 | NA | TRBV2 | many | TGTGCCAGTGAGGGGGTTTTGGGCAATCAGCCCCAGCATTTT | CASEGVLGNQPQHF
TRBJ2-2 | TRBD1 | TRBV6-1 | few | TGTGCCAGCACCCAAGACAGGGCCCCCGGGGAGCTGTTTTTT | CASTQDRAPGELFF
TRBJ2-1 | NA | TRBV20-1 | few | TGCAGTGCTCCAGCCGGTCGGGACGGTTTTGTTGTCTCCTACAATGAGCAGTTCTTC | CSAPAGRDGFVVSYNEQFF
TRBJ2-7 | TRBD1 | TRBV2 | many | TGTGCCAGCAGCTGGACAGGAACCTACGAGCAGTACTTC | CASSWTGTYEQYF
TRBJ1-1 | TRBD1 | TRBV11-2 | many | TGTGCCAGCAGCAGAGGGGACAGGGCAGAAGAGATTGGAGCTTTCTTT | CASSRGDRAEEIGAFF
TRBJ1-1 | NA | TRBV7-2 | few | TGTGCCAGCAGCTCAATTCCCGGCGCGGGCACTGAAGCTTTCTTT | CASSSIPGAGTEAFF
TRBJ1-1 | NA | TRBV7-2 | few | TGTGCCAGCAGCTTAGCGCTCCCAAGGGACACTGAAGCTTTCTTT | CASSLALPRDTEAFF
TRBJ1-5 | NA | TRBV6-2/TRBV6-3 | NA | TGTGCCAGCAGTTACTCGAGCACTGGCCAGCCCCAGCATTTT | CASSYSSTGQPQHF